This passage covers 18 T cell receptor beta chains from one sample sequenced in a study of graft-versus-host responses after intestinal transplantation. Graft material was processed, releasing intraepithelial and lamina propria lymphocytes. TCRdb keeps only in-frame clones here, not all; method: immunoSEQ multiplex PCR. Of approximately 8,800 clones in the sample, roughly 70% are singletons; the top ten hold roughly a third. Material: ileum tissue, obtained 494 days after intestinal transplant. All receptors derive from a human patient who received an intestinal transplant, so some T cells may come from the graft donor.

The chain is built from TRBV6-5 and TRBJ2-5; D gene unclear. This CDR3 spans 13 amino acids. Germline V gene sequence: CDR1 MNHEY, CDR2 SVGAGI. V was clipped by 5 bases and J by 5 bases, with 12 bases between them. The CDR3 here is CASSAPGGETQYF. CDR3 in DNA: TGTGCCAGCAGTGCCCCAGGTGGGGAGACCCAGTACTTC.

In this sample, this clone turned up a few times. The gene calls are TRBV30 and TRBJ1-2, with D unresolved. This CDR3 has 11 amino acids. Trimming left V 2 bases short and J 6 bases short, with 7 bases between. Germline V CDR1 and CDR2: GTSNPN, SVGIG (reference sequence). Here the CDR3 reads CAWSLVHGYTF. The CDR3 coding sequence is TGTGCCTGGAGTCTGGTTCATGGCTACACCTTC.

This sequence joins TRBV27 and TRBJ2-7; a weak D match, TRBD1 (5 bases). Looked up from germline, CDR1 is MNHEY and CDR2 is SMNVEV (reference sequence). CDR3 length: 14 residues. Deletions cut 5 bases from V and 3 bases from J, with 14 bases between. CDR3 sequence (DNA): TGTGCCAGCAGTCCCAGGGTATTAGTCTACGAGCAGTACTTC. It specifies CASSPRVLVYEQYF.

In its sample, this clone was seen once. V and J are TRBV7-8 and TRBJ1-5; no firm D call. Trimming stripped 2 bases from V and 0 bases from J, with 8 bases between. The CDR3 contains 15 residues. In germline, CDR1 is SGHVS, CDR2 FQNEAQ. In DNA, the CDR3 is TGTGCCAGCAGCTTACGAGGGAATAGCAATCAGCCCCAGCATTTT. As protein: CASSLRGNSNQPQHF.

A note on this clone: A much larger clone is a single base away; this may be a read error. This chain joins TRBV18 and TRBJ1-1, with no clear D. Between the trimmed V and J ends, which lost 5 bases and 1 base, there was a span of 2 bases. This CDR3 has 11 amino acids. From germline, CDR1 is KGHSH and CDR2 LQKENI. CDR3 sequence: CASSSNTEAFF. The CDR3, as DNA: TGTGCCAGCTCATCGAACACTGAAGCTTTCTTT.

The CDR3 spells CASSPKWNTGELFF. The CDR3 DNA sequence: TGTGCCAGCAGCCCCAAGTGGAACACCGGGGAGCTGTTTTTT. V and J are TRBV11-3 and TRBJ2-2; no clear D gene. CDR1 and CDR2 (germline): SGHNT, YENEEA. The CDR3 sequence is 14 residues long. V was shortened by 5 bases and J by 1 base, with 8 bases between the two germline ends.

This chain links TRBV5-1 with TRBJ2-7, with D hard to call. The V gene's germline CDR1 is SGHRS and CDR2 YFSETQ. The ends were cut back, 4 bases at V and 0 bases at J, with 5 bases in the middle. The CDR3 length is 12 residues. CDR3 nucleotide sequence: TGCGCCAGCAGCCCGAGCTCCTACGAGCAGTACTTC. As protein: CASSPSSYEQYF.

This clone was seen only once. The rearrangement links TRBV10-3 to TRBJ2-1, with 10 nucleotides matching TRBD1. CDR3 length equals 16 residues. Germline values: CDR1 ENHRY, CDR2 SYGVKD. With V trimmed by 4 bases and J by 5 bases, 8 bases remained unmatched. As DNA, the CDR3 is TGTGCCATCAGTGCTCCGGGACAGGGGAGGGACAATGAGCAGTTCTTC. Amino acid sequence: CAISAPGQGRDNEQFF.

V gene TRBV4-1 combines with J gene TRBJ1-1; no firm D call. V shed 3 bases and J shed 0 bases, with 14 bases lying between them. CDR1 and CDR2 from the germline V gene are MGHRA and YSYEKL. The CDR3 runs to 16 residues. CDR3 amino acids: CASSHLSGVVNTEAFF. The CDR3 DNA reads TGCGCCAGCAGCCACCTGAGCGGGGTGGTGAACACTGAAGCTTTCTTT.

This clone is labeled as medium-sized. Mismatch with germline at one junction end may stem from a read error. Other DNA variants within this sample encode the same CDR3. The chain recombines TRBV7-7 with TRBJ2-1, with D perhaps TRBD2 (6 bases). The CDR3 spans 14 residues. Germline V lookup: CDR1 SSHAT, CDR2 FNYEAQ (reference sequence). The CDR3 DNA is TGTGCTAGCAGCTCCACTAGCCTAGTCAATGAGCAGTTCTTC. Translated: CASSSTSLVNEQFF.

The chain has TRBV6-6 and TRBJ2-2; D ambiguous. The V and J ends lost 0 bases and 4 bases respectively, with 6 bases between them. CDR1 and CDR2 (germline): MNHNY, SVGAGI (reference sequence). This CDR3 has 14 residues. The CDR3 DNA is TGTGCCAGCAGTTACTCTGGTGGCACCGGGGAGCTGTTTTTT. Protein product: CASSYSGGTGELFF.

CDR3: CASSLAGTLETQYF. Here the CDR3 DNA reads TGTGCCAGCAGCTTAGCGGGAACCCTAGAGACCCAGTACTTC. This sequence joins TRBV7-9 and TRBJ2-5; D uncertain. This CDR3 is built from 14 residues. Germline loops: CDR1 SEHNR, CDR2 FQNEAQ (reference sequence). The germline V and J ends were trimmed by 0 bases and 4 bases, with 9 bases remaining between them.

The genes are TRBV5-1 and TRBJ2-1, with D possibly matching TRBD2 (6 bases). V lost 3 bases and J 4 bases, leaving 20 bases between the germline ends. Germline CDR1 SGHRS, CDR2 YFSETQ. This CDR3 contains 17 residues. CDR3 in amino acids: CASSWGDVRKRYNEQFF. Written as DNA, the CDR3 is TGCGCCAGCAGCTGGGGGGACGTCCGTAAGAGATACAATGAGCAGTTCTTC. Based on the CDR3 plus reference TRBV5-1 and TRBJ2-1, the full variable domain is KAGVTQTPRYLIKTRGQQVTLSCSPISGHRSVSWYQQTPGQGLQFLFEYFSETQRNKGNFPGRFSGRQFSNSRSEMNVSTLELGDSALYLCASSWGDVRKRYNEQFFGPGTRLTVL.

The rearrangement joins TRBV10-2 to TRBJ2-5; the match to TRBD2 covers 9 bases. Germline lookup yields CDR1 WSHSY and CDR2 SAAADI. The CDR3 is 15 residues long. Trimming took 5 bases from V and 1 from J; bases not matched to a gene: 5. This chain's CDR3 is CASSLSGGRQETQYF. The CDR3 DNA follows: TGCGCCAGCAGTTTGAGCGGGGGGCGCCAAGAGACCCAGTACTTC.

This clone has only a few counts. This sequence joins TRBV6-5 and TRBJ1-1; 11 bases map to TRBD1. In germline, CDR1 is MNHEY, CDR2 SVGAGI. V trimming: 2 bases; J trimming: 4 bases; junction bases outside the gene matches: 6. The CDR3 spans 16 residues. The CDR3 is CASSYVGQGAGTEAFF. CDR3 sequence (DNA): TGTGCCAGCAGTTACGTAGGACAGGGGGCCGGCACTGAAGCTTTCTTT.

Notes on this clone: Other DNA sequences of this sample code for an identical CDR3. This chain uses TRBV28 with TRBJ2-7; 7 nucleotides match TRBD1. V lost 5 bases and J lost 1; bases outside the gene matches: 2. This CDR3 has 13 residues. CDR1 and CDR2 from the germline V gene are MDHEN and SYDVKM. The CDR3 sequence is CASSPGQSYEQYF. The CDR3 coding sequence is TGTGCCAGCAGTCCGGGACAGTCCTACGAGCAGTACTTC. The full variable domain, rest sourced from reference TRBV28 and TRBJ2-7, is DVKVTQSSRYLVKRTGEKVFLECVQDMDHENMFWYRQDPGLGLRLIYFSYDVKMKEKGDIPEGYSVSREKKERFSLILESASTNQTSMYLCASSPGQSYEQYFGPGTRLTVT.

This rearrangement joins TRBV9 to TRBJ1-3; the D is unclear. Germline V gene data show CDR1 as SGDLS and CDR2 as YYNGEE. The CDR3 runs 17 residues. V was shortened by 0 bases and J by 0 bases, with 13 bases between the two germline ends. CDR3 sequence reads: CASSVAVSPSSGNTIYF. In nucleotides, the CDR3 is TGTGCCAGCAGCGTAGCCGTCAGCCCGAGCTCTGGAAACACCATATATTTT.

Written as DNA, the CDR3 is TGCGCCAGCAGCGCTAGCGGGAGCACAGATACGCAGTATTTT. Amino acid sequence: CASSASGSTDTQYF. The chain carries TRBV5-1 and TRBJ2-3; 8 nucleotides match TRBD2. Germline assignment: CDR1 SGHRS and CDR2 YFSETQ. With V trimmed by 4 bases and J by 0 bases, 1 base remained unmatched. The CDR3 extends over 14 amino acids. The full variable domain, completed using reference TRBV5-1 and TRBJ2-3, is KAGVTQTPRYLIKTRGQQVTLSCSPISGHRSVSWYQQTPGQGLQFLFEYFSETQRNKGNFPGRFSGRQFSNSRSEMNVSTLELGDSALYLCASSASGSTDTQYFGPGTRLTVL.